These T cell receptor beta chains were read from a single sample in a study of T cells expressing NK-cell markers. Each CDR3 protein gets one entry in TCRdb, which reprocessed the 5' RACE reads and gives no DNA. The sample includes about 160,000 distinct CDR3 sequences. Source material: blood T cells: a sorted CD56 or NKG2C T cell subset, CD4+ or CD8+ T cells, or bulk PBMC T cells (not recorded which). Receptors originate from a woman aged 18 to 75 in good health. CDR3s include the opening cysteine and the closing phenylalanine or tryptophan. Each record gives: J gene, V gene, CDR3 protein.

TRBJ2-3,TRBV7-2,CASSFVVAPRADTQYF
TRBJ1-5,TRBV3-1,CASSQAGTVGNNQPQHF
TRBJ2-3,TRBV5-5,CASSLAPLERMDTQYF
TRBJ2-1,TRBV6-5,CASSYRWTSGSNEQFF
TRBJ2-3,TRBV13,CASAEFGGRTDTQYF
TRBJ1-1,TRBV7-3,CASSLHSTGFTEAFF
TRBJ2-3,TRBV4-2,CASSQQGRGYTDTQYF
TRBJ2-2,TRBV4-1,CASRSTSGRVSTGELFF
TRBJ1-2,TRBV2,CASSRDGNYGYTF
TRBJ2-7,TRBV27,CASSTDWGEQYF
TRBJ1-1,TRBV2,CASSVRGAWNTEAFF
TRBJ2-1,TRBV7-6,CASSLAQGSSYNEQFF
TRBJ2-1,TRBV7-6,CASSLGSGTSNEQFF
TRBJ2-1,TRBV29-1,CSVDQDRAKNEQFF
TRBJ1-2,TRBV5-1,CASSAPGVNYGYTF
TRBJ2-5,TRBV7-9,CASSLLLGGTQYF
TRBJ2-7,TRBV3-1,CASSHYRDRGLAAEQYF
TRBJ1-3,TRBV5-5,CASRLGRNSGNTIYF
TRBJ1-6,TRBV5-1,CASSRGQGLNSPLHF
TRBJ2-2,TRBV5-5,CASSLGTGAVSGELFF
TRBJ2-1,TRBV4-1,CASSQRGETGINEQFF
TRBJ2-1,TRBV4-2,CASSIGEGQGRNEQFF
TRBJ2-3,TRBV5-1,CASGGQNTDTQYF
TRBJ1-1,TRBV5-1,CASRRQGTNTEAFF
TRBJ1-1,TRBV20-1,CSAVNRLRGLNTEAFF
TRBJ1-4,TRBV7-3,CASSLSGQGAEKLFF
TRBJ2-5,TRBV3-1,CASSQAAGQETQYF
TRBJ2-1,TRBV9,CASSVSRTSREQFF
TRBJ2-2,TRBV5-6,CASSRYRGGELFF
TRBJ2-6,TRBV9,CASSALAGAFSGANVLTF
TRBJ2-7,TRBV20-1,CSARDWRTNLHEQYF
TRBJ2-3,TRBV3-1,CASSQGRGGRYTQYF
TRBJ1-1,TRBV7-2,CASSLDGVTEAFF
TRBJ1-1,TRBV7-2,CASSLVLTNTEAFF
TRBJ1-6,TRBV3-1,CASSQGQLNSPLHF
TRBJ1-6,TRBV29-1,CSVATGGNNSPLHF
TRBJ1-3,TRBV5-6,CASSLGGPSGNTIYF
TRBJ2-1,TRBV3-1,CASSQVQDTYNEQFF
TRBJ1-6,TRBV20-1,CSASPGGVDSPLHF